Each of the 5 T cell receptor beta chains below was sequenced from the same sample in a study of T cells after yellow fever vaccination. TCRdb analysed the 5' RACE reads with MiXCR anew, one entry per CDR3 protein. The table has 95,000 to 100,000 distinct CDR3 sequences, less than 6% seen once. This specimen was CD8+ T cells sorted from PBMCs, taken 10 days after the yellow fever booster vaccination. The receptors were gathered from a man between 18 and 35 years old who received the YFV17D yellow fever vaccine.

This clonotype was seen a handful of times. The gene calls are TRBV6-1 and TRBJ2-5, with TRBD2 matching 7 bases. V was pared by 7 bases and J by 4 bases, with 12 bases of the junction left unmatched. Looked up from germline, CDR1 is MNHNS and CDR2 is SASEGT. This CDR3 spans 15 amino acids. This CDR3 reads CASTWGGVGRETQYF. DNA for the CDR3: TGTGCCAGCACCTGGGGGGGGGTCGGAAGAGAGACCCAGTACTTC.

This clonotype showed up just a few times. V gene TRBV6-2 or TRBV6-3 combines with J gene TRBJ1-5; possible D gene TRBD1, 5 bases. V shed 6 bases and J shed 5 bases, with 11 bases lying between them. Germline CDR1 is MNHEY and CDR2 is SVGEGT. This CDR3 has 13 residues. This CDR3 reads CASSVRGYQPQHF. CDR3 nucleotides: TGTGCCAGCAGCGTAAGGGGATATCAGCCCCAGCATTTT.

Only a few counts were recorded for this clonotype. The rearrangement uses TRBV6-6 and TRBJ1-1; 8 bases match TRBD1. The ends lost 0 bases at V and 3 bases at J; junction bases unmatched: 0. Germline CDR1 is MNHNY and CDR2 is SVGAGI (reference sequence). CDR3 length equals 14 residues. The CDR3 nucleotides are TGTGCCAGCAGTTACTCGACAGGGGACACTGAAGCTTTCTTT. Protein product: CASSYSTGDTEAFF.

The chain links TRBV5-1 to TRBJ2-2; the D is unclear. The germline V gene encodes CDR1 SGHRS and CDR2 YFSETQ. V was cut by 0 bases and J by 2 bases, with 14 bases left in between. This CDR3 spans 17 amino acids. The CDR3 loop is CASSLARGEPNTGELFF. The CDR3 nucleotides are TGCGCCAGCAGCTTGGCCCGCGGCGAACCCAACACCGGGGAGCTGTTTTTT.

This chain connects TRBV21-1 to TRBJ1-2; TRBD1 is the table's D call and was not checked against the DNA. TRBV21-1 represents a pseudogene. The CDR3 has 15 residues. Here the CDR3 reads CASSKVAGVDYGYTF. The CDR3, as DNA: TGTGCCAGCAGCAAAGTTGCCGGGGTCGACTATGGCTACACCTTC.